These 25 T cell receptor beta chains share one sample of origin, sequenced in a study of blood T cell repertoires in COVID-19. The method was immunoSEQ multiplex PCR; TCRdb's version includes in-frame clones alone and lacks a portion of them. The table lists roughly 200,000 clones, 90% of them singletons, with roughly 0.6% in the top ten. Sequencing input: peripheral blood. The receptors stem from a man aged 45 to 65 with acute or convalescent COVID-19.

This rearrangement joins TRBV14 to TRBJ2-3; D uncertain. V gave up 4 bases and J gave up 2 bases, with 10 bases separating them. Germline V gene sequence: CDR1 SGHDN, CDR2 FVKESK. This CDR3 comprises 14 residues. CDR3 protein: CASSPAVATDTQYF. The CDR3 nucleotides read TGTGCCAGCAGCCCAGCCGTAGCCACAGATACGCAGTATTTT.

J is TRBJ2-3 and V is TRBV4-1, with D unresolved. V was clipped by 4 bases and J by 4 bases, with 24 bases between them. Germline-derived CDR1 and CDR2 are MGHRA and YSYEKL. This CDR3 is 18 amino acids long. CDR3 in DNA: TGCGCCAGCAGCCTAAGATTGGGCGTCTCCTCTTTCGCAGATACGCAGTATTTT. Translated: CASSLRLGVSSFADTQYF.

The chain is built from TRBV6-5 and TRBJ2-1; D is perhaps TRBD2 (5 bases). V was cut by 0 bases and J by 7 bases, with 16 bases left in between. The CDR3 length is 16 residues. Germline loops: CDR1 MNHEY, CDR2 SVGAGI. As DNA, the CDR3 is TGTGCCAGCAGTTACTCCGGTCCTACTAGTATAAATGAGCAGTTCTTC. It codes for CASSYSGPTSINEQFF.

This rearrangement joins TRBV5-6 to TRBJ2-3; D gene ambiguous. V lost 1 base to trimming and J lost 2 bases, with 11 bases between them. CDR3 length equals 15 residues. Germline lookup yields CDR1 SGHDT and CDR2 YYEEEE. Written as DNA, the CDR3 is TGTGCCAGCAGCTTGTTTGGCAGGCTCACAGATACGCAGTATTTT. It is translated as CASSLFGRLTDTQYF.

This rearrangement joins TRBV11-2 to TRBJ1-6; the D gene is possibly TRBD1 (6 bases). The V end was cut by 5 bases, the J end by 1 base, with 15 bases between. Germline CDR1 reads SGHAT; CDR2 reads FQNNGV. The CDR3 consists of 17 residues. CDR3 nucleotides: TGTGCCAGCAGCGCTACAGGGTCTAGGTCCTATAATTCACCCCTCCACTTT. This encodes CASSATGSRSYNSPLHF.

The chain joins TRBV15 to TRBJ2-7, with D hard to call. Trimming took 0 bases from V and 0 from J, leaving 9 bases between them. CDR3 length equals 15 residues. The germline CDR1 and CDR2 sequences are LNHNV and YYDKDF (reference sequence). The CDR3 spells CATSRDVAVSYEQYF. CDR3 nucleotide sequence: TGTGCCACCAGCAGAGATGTGGCAGTCTCCTACGAGCAGTACTTC. The variable domain in full, completed from reference TRBV15 and TRBJ2-7, reads DAMVIQNPRYQVTQFGKPVTLSCSQTLNHNVMYWYQQKSSQAPKLLFHYYDKDFNNEADTPDNFQSRRPNTSFCFLDIRSPGLGDTAMYLCATSRDVAVSYEQYFGPGTRLTVT.

This clone has more than one count but fewer than ten. The gene calls are TRBV30 and TRBJ1-3, with D unclear. The V and J ends lost 1 base and 4 bases respectively, with 8 bases between them. This CDR3 is built from 13 residues. Germline values: CDR1 GTSNPN, CDR2 SVGIG (reference sequence). Written as DNA, the CDR3 is TGTGCCTGGAGTGCCTTGACAGGAAACACCATATATTTT. It encodes CAWSALTGNTIYF.

The rearrangement uses TRBV19 and TRBJ2-7; 10 bases match TRBD1. Germline V CDR1 and CDR2: LNHDA, SQIVND (reference sequence). The junction had 5 bases not matched to a gene; V was cut back by 8 bases and J by 7 bases. CDR3 length equals 12 residues. The CDR3 sequence is CASGTGVGEQYF. The CDR3 region has the DNA TGTGCCAGTGGGACAGGGGTGGGGGAGCAGTACTTC.

The chain is built from TRBV4-2 and TRBJ2-2; 7 bases fit TRBD1. This CDR3 has 16 amino acids. V lost 0 bases, J lost 4 bases, and 5 bases stayed unmatched. Per germline, CDR1 LGHNA and CDR2 YNFKEQ. CDR3 loop: CASSQEWAGGTGELFF. CDR3 in DNA: TGTGCCAGCAGCCAAGAGTGGGCAGGGGGCACCGGGGAGCTGTTTTTT.

The V call is TRBV7-6, the J call TRBJ2-3, with 11 bases lining up with TRBD2. In germline, CDR1 is SGHVS, CDR2 FNYEAQ. V was clipped by 0 bases and J by 4 bases; unmatched bases: 0. CDR3 length equals 15 residues. CDR3 coding DNA: TGTGCCAGCAGCTTAGCTAGCGGGGGGGCAGATACGCAGTATTTT. It encodes CASSLASGGADTQYF.

The CDR3 loop is CASSVSGGGNTIYF. The CDR3 bases are TGCGCCAGCAGCGTGAGCGGGGGAGGGAACACCATATATTTT. This rearrangement joins TRBV5-1 to TRBJ1-3; D is possibly TRBD1 (5 bases). Germline CDR1 SGHRS, CDR2 YFSETQ. With 4 bases removed from V and 7 bases from J, the gap between germline ends came to 15 bases. The length of the CDR3 is 14 residues. Looking up the rest from reference TRBV5-1 and TRBJ1-3 gives the full variable domain: KAGVTQTPRYLIKTRGQQVTLSCSPISGHRSVSWYQQTPGQGLQFLFEYFSETQRNKGNFPGRFSGRQFSNSRSEMNVSTLELGDSALYLCASSVSGGGNTIYFGEGSWLTVV.

CDR3 coding DNA: TGTGCCACCAGTGATAGGGCTAGCGGGAGTATAGATGAGCAGTTCTTC. It specifies CATSDRASGSIDEQFF. This rearrangement joins TRBV24-1 to TRBJ2-1; 10 nucleotides line up with TRBD2. The length of the CDR3 is 16 residues. Germline V gene lookup returns CDR1 KGHDR and CDR2 SFDVKD. With 3 bases clipped from V and 8 bases from J, the junction kept 9 bases outside the gene matches.

The genes are TRBV24-1 and TRBJ2-3; possibly TRBD1 for D (5 bases). The CDR3 is 15 residues long. V dropped 4 bases and J dropped 2 bases, with 12 bases sitting between them. Germline CDR1 reads KGHDR; CDR2 reads SFDVKD. The CDR3 sequence: CATSDRARVTDTQYF. CDR3 bases: TGTGCCACCAGTGACCGAGCCAGGGTCACAGATACGCAGTATTTT.

The V gene is TRBV11-2, the J gene TRBJ2-7; D unresolved. The CDR3 sequence is 13 residues long. The germline gives CDR1 SGHAT, CDR2 FQNNGV. With 8 bases removed from V and 0 bases from J, the gap between germline ends came to 11 bases. The CDR3 spells CASGEMNSYEQYF. The CDR3, as DNA: TGTGCCAGCGGAGAAATGAACTCCTACGAGCAGTACTTC.

This rearrangement joins TRBV6-5 to TRBJ2-5; TRBD1 agrees at 7 bases. Looked up from germline, CDR1 is MNHEY and CDR2 is SVGAGI. V trimming: 5 bases; J trimming: 3 bases; junction bases outside the gene matches: 6. This CDR3 region has 14 residues. The CDR3 DNA sequence: TGTGCCAGCAGTATCGACAGGGTGGAAGAGACCCAGTACTTC. This translates into CASSIDRVEETQYF.

The rearrangement links TRBV6-2 or TRBV6-3 to TRBJ2-1; TRBD1 matches at 7 bases. Germline V CDR1 and CDR2: MNHEY, SVGEGT. The CDR3 runs to 15 residues. Trimming cost V 6 bases and J 7 bases; bases outside gene matches: 12. In DNA form, the CDR3 reads TGTGCCAGCAGCAAAATCAGGGGGTCGGGGAATGAGCAGTTCTTC. Encoded protein: CASSKIRGSGNEQFF.

The V gene is TRBV7-8, the J gene TRBJ2-7; TRBD1 aligns across 8 bases. J gave up 0 bases and V 5 bases, and 9 bases lay outside the gene matches. The CDR3 is 16 amino acids. In germline, CDR1 is SGHVS, CDR2 FQNEAQ. CDR3 amino acids: CASSRVGQGTSYEQYF. The CDR3 coding sequence is TGTGCCAGCAGCCGAGTCGGACAGGGTACCTCCTACGAGCAGTACTTC.

The J gene is TRBJ2-7, the V gene TRBV7-6, with TRBD2 matching 12 bases. The CDR3 runs to 15 residues. V trimming: 5 bases; J trimming: 3 bases; junction bases outside the gene matches: 5. Germline assignment: CDR1 SGHVS and CDR2 FNYEAQ. The chain's CDR3 is CASSHGLAGIYEQYF. In nucleotides, the CDR3 is TGTGCCAGCAGCCATGGACTAGCGGGGATCTACGAGCAGTACTTC.

This chain joins TRBV19 and TRBJ1-2, with D perhaps TRBD1 (6 bases). Per germline, CDR1 LNHDA and CDR2 SQIVND (reference sequence). The CDR3 totals 13 residues. The V end was cut by 4 bases, the J end by 4 bases, with 10 bases between. For the CDR3, the DNA is TGTGCCAGTAGTACCCTGGACAGCTATGGCTACACCTTC. This sequence encodes CASSTLDSYGYTF. Full variable domain (rest looked up from reference TRBV19 and TRBJ1-2): DGGITQSPKYLFRKEGQNVTLSCEQNLNHDAMYWYRQDPGQGLRLIYYSQIVNDFQKGDIAEGYSVSREKKESFPLTVTSAQKNPTAFYLCASSTLDSYGYTFGSGTRLTVV.

This chain uses TRBV28 with TRBJ1-1; no definite D call. CDR1 and CDR2 from the germline V gene are MDHEN and SYDVKM. The CDR3 extends over 11 amino acids. Trimming left V 7 bases short and J 8 bases short, with 11 bases between. The chain's CDR3 is CASMSGVEAFF. Written as DNA, the CDR3 is TGTGCCAGCATGAGCGGGGTGGAAGCTTTCTTT.

V and J are TRBV27 and TRBJ2-7; no firm D call. CDR1 MNHEY and CDR2 SMNVEV come from the germline V gene (reference sequence). The length of the CDR3 is 13 residues. Trimming took 3 bases from V and 1 from J, leaving 7 bases between them. The CDR3 here is CASSLSLSYEQYF. As DNA, the CDR3 is TGTGCCAGCAGTTTGTCTCTTTCCTACGAGCAGTACTTC.

V gene TRBV7-9 combines with J gene TRBJ2-7; a possible D gene is TRBD1 (6 bases). There are 16 residues in the CDR3. The germline V and J ends were trimmed by 5 bases and 2 bases, with 19 bases remaining between them. Germline assignment: CDR1 SEHNR and CDR2 FQNEAQ (reference sequence). The CDR3 region is CASSQGGGTNAYEQYF. CDR3 bases: TGTGCCAGCAGCCAGGGTGGTGGGACAAATGCCTACGAGCAGTACTTC.

This clone was seen a single time. This chain uses TRBV6-2 or TRBV6-3 with TRBJ1-1; D not certain. Trimming took 4 bases from V and 1 from J, leaving 16 bases between them. The CDR3 totals 16 residues. Germline assignment: CDR1 MNHEY and CDR2 SVGEGT. The CDR3 loop reads CASSSSRGPPNTEAFF. In nucleotides, the CDR3 is TGTGCCAGCAGTTCTAGTCGAGGGCCCCCGAACACTGAAGCTTTCTTT.

This chain links TRBV21-1 with TRBJ2-3; the listed D gene, TRBD2, was not tested against the DNA. TRBV21-1 is a pseudogene. This CDR3 spans 16 amino acids. The CDR3 loop reads CASSLRLAGGTDTQYF. CDR3 sequence (DNA): TGTGCCAGCAGCCTCCGACTAGCGGGGGGCACAGATACGCAGTATTTT.

The V call is TRBV9, the J call TRBJ2-2, with D possibly matching TRBD1 (5 bases). The CDR3 contains 14 residues. The V gene lost 2 bases and the J gene lost 1 base, with 6 bases spanning the gap. The germline V gene encodes CDR1 SGDLS and CDR2 YYNGEE. For the CDR3, the DNA is TGTGCCAGCAGCGTTCAGGGGAACACCGGGGAGCTGTTTTTT. This codes for CASSVQGNTGELFF.